A selection of T cell receptor beta chains follows, all from one sample in a study of blood T cell repertoires in COVID-19. Sequencing used immunoSEQ multiplex PCR; TCRdb keeps in-frame clones, though not all of them. The sample yields 200,000 to 300,000 clones, 80% to 90% seen once. Sequenced material: PBMCs or T cells enriched from blood (not recorded which). These receptors were taken from a middle-aged woman who had been exposed to COVID-19. CDR3s include the opening cysteine and the closing phenylalanine or tryptophan. Fields, in order: J gene, clone size, V gene, D gene, CDR3 DNA, CDR3 protein. The D gene is left open where the match is weak. Clone sizes are given selectively: once, few, many, or a class where the clone is expanded.

TRBJ1-5 - TRBV7-9 - TGTGCCAGCAGCTTAGGGGGGGATCAGCCCCAGCATTTT CASSLGGDQPQHF
TRBJ2-5 - TRBV11-3 - TGTGCCAGCAGCTTAGTTTCCGGAGAGACCCAGTACTTC CASSLVSGETQYF
TRBJ2-1 - TRBV14 - TGTGCCAGCAGTGAGCAAATCGGTTACAATGAGCAGTTCTTC CASSEQIGYNEQFF
TRBJ1-1 - TRBV30 - TGTGCCTGGAGCCCTGGGGGGGGGAAAGCTTTCTTT CAWSPGGGKAFF
TRBJ1-4 - TRBV30 - TGTGCTCTTAACCAGGGAACTAATGAAAAACTGTTTTTT CALNQGTNEKLFF
TRBJ1-2 - TRBV19 - TGTGCCAGTAGTAGGGGGGACGGCAGCAACTATGGCTACACCTTC CASSRGDGSNYGYTF
TRBJ2-1 - TRBV4-1 TRBD2 TGCGCCAGCAGCCAAGATTGGGGGGGGACCGTAAGCTCCTACAATGAGCAGTTCTTC CASSQDWGGTVSSYNEQFF
TRBJ2-5 - TRBV4-1 TRBD1 TGCGCCAGCAGCCAAAAGGACAGGGGGATCGAGACCCAGTACTTC CASSQKDRGIETQYF
TRBJ1-4 - TRBV9 - TGTGCCAGCAGCGTTAACTCGAGGAACGATGAAAAACTGTTTTTT CASSVNSRNDEKLFF
TRBJ2-2 - TRBV4-1 TRBD1 TGCGCCAGCAGCCAACCCTTAAGGACAGGGGCGGGCCGCAGCACCGGGGAGCTGTTTTTT CASSQPLRTGAGRSTGELFF
TRBJ1-2 - TRBV28 - TGTGCCAGCAGTAGGGGGGGACGGAGCTATGGCTACACCTTC CASSRGGRSYGYTF
TRBJ1-4 - TRBV7-9 - TGTGCCAGCAGCCGAGAAATGACAGTAAGGGGGGAAAAACTGTTTTTT CASSREMTVRGEKLFF
TRBJ2-5 - TRBV28 - TGTGCCAGCAGTTTGGGGGCCGGGTTAACCCAGTACTTC CASSLGAGLTQYF
TRBJ1-6 - TRBV6-4 - TGTGCCAGCAGTGACTACCATCGGAATTCACCCCTCCACTTT CASSDYHRNSPLHF
TRBJ1-6 once TRBV6-2/TRBV6-3 TRBD1 TGTGCCAGCAGTTACCTGGGACAGGGAGGATCACCCCTCCACTTT CASSYLGQGGSPLHF
TRBJ2-2 - TRBV27 TRBD2 TGTGCCAGCGCCCCGTGGGGGGGAGGCACCGGGGAGCTGTTTTTT CASAPWGGGTGELFF
TRBJ2-3 - TRBV3-1/TRBV3-2 TRBD2 TGTGCCAGCAGCCAAGAGACTAGCCGCACAGATACGCAGTATTTT CASSQETSRTDTQYF
TRBJ2-3 - TRBV18 - TGTGCCAGCTCCCGGCGTGGGGGGGGCAGGGCCACAGATACGCAGTATTTT CASSRRGGGRATDTQYF
TRBJ1-2 - TRBV11-2 - TGTGCCAGCAGCTCCCTGCGAGCACGAACGGGGTATGGCTACACCTTC CASSSLRARTGYGYTF
TRBJ1-1 - TRBV12-3/TRBV12-4 - TGTGCCAGCAGTTTAGGCAGGCACTCTGAAGCTTTCTTT CASSLGRHSEAFF
TRBJ2-3 - TRBV7-8 TRBD2 TGTGCCAGCAGCTTAGGACTAGCGGGGGGGCTGGCAGATACGCAGTATTTT CASSLGLAGGLADTQYF
TRBJ2-5 - TRBV7-7 TRBD1 TGTGCCAGCAGCTTAGACGTCCCCGGGACAGTAAAAGAGACCCAGTACTTC CASSLDVPGTVKETQYF
TRBJ2-1 once TRBV9 TRBD2 TGTGCCAGCAGCGCCTCCGGGACTAGCGGCAATGAGCAGTTCTTC CASSASGTSGNEQFF
TRBJ2-5 - TRBV24-1 - TGTGCCACCAGTGACAGTACCTTTACAGGTACCCAAGAGACCCAGTACTTC CATSDSTFTGTQETQYF
TRBJ2-5 - TRBV25-1 TRBD2 TGTGCCAGCAGTGAGGGGGGGACCGGGGTGGAGAGAGGGACCCAGTACTTC CASSEGGTGVERGTQYF
TRBJ1-2 once TRBV24-1 TRBD1 TGTGCCACCAGTGACCCCGGGACAGGGGGCAACAATGGCTACACCTTC CATSDPGTGGNNGYTF
TRBJ1-1 - TRBV5-1 - TGCGCCAGCAGCTTGGCGGGGGTTACTGAAGCTTTCTTT CASSLAGVTEAFF
TRBJ1-2 - TRBV27 TRBD1 TGTGCCAGCAGCCTGACAGGGTTTGGCTACACCTTC CASSLTGFGYTF
TRBJ1-6 - TRBV6-2/TRBV6-3 - TGTGCCAGCAGTTATTTCCGCAGGGATGGTTCACCCCTCCACTTT CASSYFRRDGSPLHF
TRBJ1-4 - TRBV7-8 - TGTGCCAGCAGCTTAGCGGTTAGGTATTCGACATCAACTAATGAAAAACTGTTTTTT CASSLAVRYSTSTNEKLFF
TRBJ1-6 once TRBV2 TRBD1 TGTGCCAGCAGTCTCCGCCCAGGGGGTGGGTCACCCCTCCACTTT CASSLRPGGGSPLHF
TRBJ1-2 - TRBV6-5 - TGTGCCAGCAGCCAGGGCTTTAACTATGGCTACACCTTC CASSQGFNYGYTF
TRBJ1-2 - TRBV19 - TGTGCCAGTAGTATTAGACAGAACTATGGCTACACCTTC CASSIRQNYGYTF
TRBJ2-3 once TRBV25-1 TRBD2 TGTGCCAGCTCGGCTAGCGGGAGCACAGATACGCAGTATTTT CASSASGSTDTQYF
TRBJ2-1 - TRBV11-3 - TGTGCCAGCAGCTTGGGTCAGGGGACCTATGAGCAGTTCTTC CASSLGQGTYEQFF
TRBJ2-7 - TRBV9 TRBD2 TGTGCCAGCAGCCCCAGACCGGGACTAGCGGGGGGGGACGAGCAGTACTTC CASSPRPGLAGGDEQYF
TRBJ1-6 - TRBV28 - TGTGCCAGCAGTCTCCCCGGACAGTCGAAGAATTCACCCCTCCACTTT CASSLPGQSKNSPLHF
TRBJ1-5 once TRBV19 - TGTGCCAGTGATGACAGGACTGCATACTTTAATCAGCCCCAGCATTTT CASDDRTAYFNQPQHF
TRBJ1-6 - TRBV16 - TGTGCCAGCAGTGGAGAGGGTACCCCACCCCTCCACTTT CASSGEGTPPLHF
TRBJ2-2 - TRBV7-6 - TGTGCCAGCAGCTTAGAGAGGTCCACCGGGGAGCTGTTTTTT CASSLERSTGELFF
TRBJ1-1 - TRBV18 TRBD1 TGTGCCAGCTCGGCAGGGGGTATGAACACTGAAGCTTTCTTT CASSAGGMNTEAFF
TRBJ1-4 once TRBV29-1 - TGCAGCGTTAAAGGCAGGGTGACTGAAAAACTGTTTTTT CSVKGRVTEKLFF
TRBJ1-5 - TRBV2 - TGTGCCAGCAGCCTAGGGAGGGATAGCAATCAGCCCCAGCATTTT CASSLGRDSNQPQHF
TRBJ1-4 - TRBV21-1 - TGTGCCAGCAGCAAAGTAGGACACGATGATGAAAAACTGTTTTTT CASSKVGHDDEKLFF
TRBJ2-7 - TRBV4-1 - TGCGCCAGCAGCCAAAACAGTGACGCATCCTACGAGCAGTACTTC CASSQNSDASYEQYF
TRBJ1-6 - TRBV18 - TGTGCCAGCTCACCACAAACAGGAGCCAGCAATTCACCCCTCCACTTT CASSPQTGASNSPLHF
TRBJ1-6 - TRBV9 - TGTGCCAGCACGAGCGGAAATAATTCACCCCTCCACTTT CASTSGNNSPLHF
TRBJ1-6 - TRBV19 - TGTGCCAGTAGTATAAAACACCCTAGCTCCTATAATTCACCCCTCCACTTT CASSIKHPSSYNSPLHF
TRBJ2-1 - TRBV18 TRBD1 TGTGCCAGCTCACCCCCCGGGACAGGGACCAACAATGAGCAGTTCTTC CASSPPGTGTNNEQFF
TRBJ1-1 - TRBV5-6 TRBD1 TGTGCCAGCAGCCTTGGGGACAGGGTGTATTTCTTT CASSLGDRVYFF
TRBJ2-7 - TRBV13 TRBD1 TGTGCCAGCAGCTTCCGGGACAGGGGGCATTACGAGCAGTACTTC CASSFRDRGHYEQYF
TRBJ2-1 - TRBV5-5 TRBD2 TGTGCCAGCAGCTCTCGAATTAATCGGGGGGGATACAATGAGCAGTTCTTC CASSSRINRGGYNEQFF
TRBJ1-5 - TRBV20-1 - TGCAGTGCTATTGACCGGGGGTATCAGCCCCAGCATTTT CSAIDRGYQPQHF